This TCR beta chain originates from a study of yellow fever vaccine responses in identical twins. Regarding the study as a whole: Twin vaccine T cell responses reportedly seemed partly convergent, partly personalized.

To note about this clonotype: Its antigen is still unknown.

The CDR3 runs 16 residues. Trimming cost V 6 bases and J 4 bases; bases outside gene matches: 12. The V gene's germline CDR1 is SNHLY and CDR2 FYNNEI. TCRdb passed the RT-PCR reads through MiXCR, listing each CDR3 protein once. The sample has approximately 1,500 distinct CDR3 sequences, around 5.7% seen once; the top ten hold 8.5% to 14%. The V and J genes are TRBV2 and TRBJ1-2; 9 nucleotides match TRBD1. The TCR was taken from a woman aged 18-29 years who received the yellow fever vaccine. Here the sequenced sample was T cells from blood (PBMCs), unsorted or a sorted subset (not recorded which), taken before or after yellow fever vaccination (not recorded which). This CDR3 is CASSASPTGGIYGYTF. As DNA, the CDR3 is TGTGCCAGCAGCGCCTCACCCACAGGGGGCATCTATGGCTACACCTTC.